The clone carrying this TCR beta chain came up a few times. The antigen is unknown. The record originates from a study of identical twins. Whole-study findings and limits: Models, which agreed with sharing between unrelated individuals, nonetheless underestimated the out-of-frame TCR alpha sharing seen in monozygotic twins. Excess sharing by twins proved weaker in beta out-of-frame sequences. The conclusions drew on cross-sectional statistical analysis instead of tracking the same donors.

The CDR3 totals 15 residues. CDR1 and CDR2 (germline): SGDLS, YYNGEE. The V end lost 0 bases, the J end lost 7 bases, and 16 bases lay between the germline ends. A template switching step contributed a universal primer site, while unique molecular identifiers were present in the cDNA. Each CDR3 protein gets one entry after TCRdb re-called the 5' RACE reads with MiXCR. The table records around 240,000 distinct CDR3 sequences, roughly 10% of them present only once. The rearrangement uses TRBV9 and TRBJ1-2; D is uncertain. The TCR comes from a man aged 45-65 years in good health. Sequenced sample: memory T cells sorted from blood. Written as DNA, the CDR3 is TGTGCCAGCAGCGTAGCGGGAGAAGGATATAGTGGCTACACCTTC. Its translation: CASSVAGEGYSGYTF.